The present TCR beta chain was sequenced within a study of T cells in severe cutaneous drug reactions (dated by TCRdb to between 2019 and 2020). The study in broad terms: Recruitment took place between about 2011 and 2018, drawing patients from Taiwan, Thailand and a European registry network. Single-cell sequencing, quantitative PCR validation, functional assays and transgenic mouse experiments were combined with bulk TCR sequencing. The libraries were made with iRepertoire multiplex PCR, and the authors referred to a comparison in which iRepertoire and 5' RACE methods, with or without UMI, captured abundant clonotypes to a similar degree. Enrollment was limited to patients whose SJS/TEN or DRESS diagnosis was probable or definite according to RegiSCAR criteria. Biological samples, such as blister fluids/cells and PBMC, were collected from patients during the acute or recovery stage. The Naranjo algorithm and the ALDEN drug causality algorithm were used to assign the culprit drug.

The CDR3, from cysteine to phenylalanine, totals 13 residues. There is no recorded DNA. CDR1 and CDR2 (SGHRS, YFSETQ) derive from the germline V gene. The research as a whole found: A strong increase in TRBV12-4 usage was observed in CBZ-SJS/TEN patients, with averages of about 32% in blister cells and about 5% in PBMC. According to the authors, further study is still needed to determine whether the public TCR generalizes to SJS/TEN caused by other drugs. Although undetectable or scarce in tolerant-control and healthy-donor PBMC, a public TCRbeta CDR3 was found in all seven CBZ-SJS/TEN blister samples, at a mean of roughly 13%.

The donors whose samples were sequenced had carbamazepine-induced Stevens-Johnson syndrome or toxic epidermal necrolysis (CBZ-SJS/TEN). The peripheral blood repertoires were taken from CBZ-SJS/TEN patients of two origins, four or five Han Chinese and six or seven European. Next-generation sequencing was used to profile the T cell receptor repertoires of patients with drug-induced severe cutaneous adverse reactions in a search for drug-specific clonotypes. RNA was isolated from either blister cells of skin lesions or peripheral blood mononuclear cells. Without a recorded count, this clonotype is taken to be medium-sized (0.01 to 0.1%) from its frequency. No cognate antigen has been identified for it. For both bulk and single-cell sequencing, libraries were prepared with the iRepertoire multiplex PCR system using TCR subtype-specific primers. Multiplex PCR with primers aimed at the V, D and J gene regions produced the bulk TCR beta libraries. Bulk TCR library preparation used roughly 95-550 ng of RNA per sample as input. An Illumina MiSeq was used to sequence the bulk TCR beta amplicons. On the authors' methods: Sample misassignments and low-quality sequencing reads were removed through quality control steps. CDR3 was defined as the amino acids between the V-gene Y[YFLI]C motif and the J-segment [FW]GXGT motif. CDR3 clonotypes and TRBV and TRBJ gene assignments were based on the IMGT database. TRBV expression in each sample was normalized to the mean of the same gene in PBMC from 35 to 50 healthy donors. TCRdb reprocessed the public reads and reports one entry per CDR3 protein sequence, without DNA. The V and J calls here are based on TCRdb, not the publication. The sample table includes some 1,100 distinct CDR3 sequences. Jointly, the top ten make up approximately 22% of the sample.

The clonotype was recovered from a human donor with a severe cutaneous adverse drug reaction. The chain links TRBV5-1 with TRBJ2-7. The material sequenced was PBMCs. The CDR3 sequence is CASSLVVGYEQYF.